This TCR beta chain comes out of a study of blood T cell repertoires in COVID-19. As handled by the study authors: Nucleated cell counts were estimated from reference gene primer amplification. The data were produced by immunoSEQ multiplex PCR, yet TCRdb's version contains in-frame clones alone and is incomplete. That table furnishes V, J and clone size, whereas the DNA furnished D and trimming. The sample lists 130,000 to 150,000 clones, roughly 82% occurring once. V lost 5 bases and J 5 bases, leaving 12 bases between the germline ends. The germline CDR1 and CDR2 sequences are SGHAT and FQNNGV. The CDR3 is 13 amino acids.

Sequenced sample: peripheral blood. The rearrangement joins TRBV11-2 to TRBJ1-1, with D possibly TRBD1 on 6 matching bases. The clonotype comes from a woman aged 45-60 years in a cohort sampled during active or convalescent COVID-19. The CDR3 protein is CASSTGSETEAFF. The CDR3 coding sequence is TGTGCCAGCAGCACAGGGTCGGAGACTGAAGCTTTCTTT.